These 26 T cell receptor beta chains were sequenced from one sample in a study of shared clonotypes between healthy human individuals. Cells designated naive CD8 were CD45RO-negative and were positively selected for CCR7, with terminally differentiated effector memory CD45RA+ cells excluded. This table comes from immunoSEQ multiplex PCR, and its TCRdb copy is limited to in-frame clones, with some not included. The repertoire has around 2,000,000 clones, approximately 94% of them found once; the top ten carry approximately 1.2%. The specimen sequenced was naive CD8+ T cells sorted from blood. These receptor sequences come from a man aged 18 to 30 in good health.

The V call is TRBV4-1, the J call TRBJ2-7; D unresolved. V lost 1 base, J lost 3 bases, and 10 bases lay in between. The V gene's germline CDR1 is MGHRA and CDR2 YSYEKL. The CDR3 extends over 14 amino acids. The CDR3 DNA is TGCGCCAGCAGCCAAGGGCTAGGCGGCTACGAGCAGTACTTC. Protein product: CASSQGLGGYEQYF.

The CDR3 is CASSFSQGPYEQYF. The CDR3 nucleotides are TGCGCCAGCAGCTTCTCTCAGGGGCCCTACGAGCAGTACTTC. The J gene is TRBJ2-7, the V gene TRBV5-1; the D gene is possibly TRBD1 (6 bases). Germline-derived CDR1 and CDR2 are SGHRS and YFSETQ. The CDR3 sequence is 14 residues long. V was trimmed by 2 bases and J by 2 bases, leaving 11 bases between them.

The chain has TRBV9 and TRBJ1-5; no reliable D call. CDR1 is SGDLS, CDR2 YYNGEE, per germline. V was pared by 1 base and J by 3 bases, with 8 bases between. The CDR3 extends over 14 amino acids. CDR3 DNA: TGTGCCAGCAGCGTACCGGAGTACAATCAGCCCCAGCATTTT. As protein: CASSVPEYNQPQHF.

Only one count was recorded for this clone. The DNA for the CDR3 is TGTGCTAGTGGTTTGGTACCGCGCGGGGGGGCCGAATACAATGAGCAGTTCTTC. Protein: CASGLVPRGGAEYNEQFF. The rearrangement uses TRBV12-5 and TRBJ2-1; TRBD2 matches at 9 bases. The trim removed 0 bases at V and 4 bases at J, leaving 10 bases unmatched. Looked up from germline, CDR1 is LGHNT and CDR2 is FRNRAP. CDR3 size: 18 residues.

The V gene is TRBV27, the J gene TRBJ2-3; D is perhaps TRBD1 (6 bases). V lost 8 bases, J lost 4 bases, and 10 bases lay in between. Per the germline V gene, CDR1 is MNHEY and CDR2 is SMNVEV (reference sequence). This CDR3 contains 12 residues. CDR3 residues: CASGGEPDTQYF. The CDR3 DNA is TGTGCCAGCGGGGGCGAGCCAGATACGCAGTATTTT.

The chain joins TRBV15 to TRBJ2-2; possibly TRBD1 for D (6 bases). V lost 5 bases and J lost 2, with 9 bases in between. There are 14 residues in the CDR3. CDR1 and CDR2 from the germline V gene are LNHNV and YYDKDF (reference sequence). The CDR3 bases are TGTGCCACCAGCGGGGACACAAACACCGGGGAGCTGTTTTTT. Amino acid sequence: CATSGDTNTGELFF.

As for this clone: The same CDR3 is also encoded by other DNA sequences in this sample. The chain employs TRBV7-9 and TRBJ1-2; D uncertain. The V and J ends lost 2 bases and 4 bases respectively, with 8 bases between them. The CDR3 contains 13 residues. The germline V gene has CDR1 SEHNR and CDR2 FQNEAQ (reference sequence). The CDR3 sequence: CASSLPGSYGYTF. CDR3 DNA: TGTGCCAGCAGCTTACCGGGGAGCTATGGCTACACCTTC.

The chain has TRBV15 and TRBJ2-7, with 7 bases lining up with TRBD2. Per the germline V gene, CDR1 is LNHNV and CDR2 is YYDKDF (reference sequence). The V and J ends lost 2 bases and 0 bases, in that order; junction bases with no gene match: 4. CDR3 length equals 15 residues. CDR3 sequence reads: CATSRRAGDSYEQYF. For the CDR3, the DNA is TGTGCCACCAGCAGACGGGCGGGAGACTCCTACGAGCAGTACTTC.

V is TRBV4-1 and J is TRBJ2-7; D gene ambiguous. This CDR3 contains 14 residues. The germline V gene has CDR1 MGHRA and CDR2 YSYEKL. With 0 bases removed from V and 0 bases from J, the gap between germline ends came to 6 bases. The CDR3 spells CASSQDPISYEQYF. Here the CDR3 DNA reads TGCGCCAGCAGCCAAGACCCGATCTCCTACGAGCAGTACTTC.

Turning to this clone: Other DNA sequences within the sample encode an identical CDR3. The V and J genes are TRBV27 and TRBJ1-5; a weak D match, TRBD1 (5 bases). V was cut by 0 bases and J by 3 bases, with 9 bases left in between. Per the germline V gene, CDR1 is MNHEY and CDR2 is SMNVEV (reference sequence). The CDR3 is made up of 15 amino acids. The CDR3 DNA follows: TGTGCCAGCAGTTTATCGTCAGGGTCCAATCAGCCCCAGCATTTT. Translation gives CASSLSSGSNQPQHF.

J is TRBJ1-5 and V is TRBV5-8; tentative D call: TRBD1 (5 bases). The CDR3 is 19 amino acids. The germline CDR1 and CDR2 sequences are SGHTS and YDEGEE. V gave up 0 bases and J gave up 3 bases, with 22 bases separating them. CDR3 in amino acids: CASSLAHEVNRGVNQPQHF. As DNA, the CDR3 is TGTGCCAGCAGCTTGGCCCATGAGGTGAATAGGGGCGTCAATCAGCCCCAGCATTTT. The complete variable domain, with remaining parts taken from reference TRBV5-8 and TRBJ1-5, reads EAGVTQSPTHLIKTRGQQATLRCSPISGHTSVYWYQQALGLGLQFLLWYDEGEERNRGNFPPRFSGRQFPNYSSELNVNALELEDSALYLCASSLAHEVNRGVNQPQHFGDGTRLSIL.

V is TRBV7-2 and J is TRBJ2-2, with 8 nucleotides matching TRBD2. This CDR3 region has 16 residues. Unmatched junction bases numbered 6, after V lost 4 bases and J lost 2 bases. Looked up from germline, CDR1 is SGHTA and CDR2 is FQGNSA. The CDR3 protein is CASSSTSGSNTGELFF. The DNA for the CDR3 is TGTGCCAGCAGCTCAACTAGCGGTAGTAACACCGGGGAGCTGTTTTTT.

V usage is TRBV7-2 and J usage is TRBJ2-1, with D unresolved. The CDR3 runs 15 residues. The V end was cut by 3 bases, the J end by 0 bases, with 9 bases between. Germline V gene sequence: CDR1 SGHTA, CDR2 FQGNSA. CDR3 in amino acids: CASSLIGSSYNEQFF. The DNA of the CDR3 is TGTGCCAGCAGCTTGATAGGTAGCTCCTACAATGAGCAGTTCTTC.

The CDR3 protein is CASSSTEEDRGRHYEQYF. For the CDR3, the DNA is TGTGCCAGCAGCTCTACCGAGGAGGACAGGGGGCGTCACTACGAGCAGTACTTC. The chain uses TRBV7-9 and TRBJ2-7; 11 bases fit TRBD1. The CDR3 sequence is 18 residues long. Germline V gene data show CDR1 as SEHNR and CDR2 as FQNEAQ (reference sequence). J lost 3 bases, V lost 4 bases, and 14 bases had no gene match.

The CDR3, as DNA: TGCGCCAGCAGGGGGCTAATTGAGTCCTACGAGCAGTACTTC. This sequence encodes CASRGLIESYEQYF. The chain links TRBV10-2 to TRBJ2-7, with D maybe TRBD1 (5 bases). V was cut by 6 bases and J by 1 base, with 13 bases left in between. Germline loops: CDR1 WSHSY, CDR2 SAAADI. The CDR3 is made up of 14 amino acids.

With regard to this clone: Other nucleotide sequences from this sample produce the same CDR3. CDR3 amino acids: CASSGRVSGELFF. CDR3 nucleotide sequence: TGTGCCAGTAGCGGGAGAGTCTCCGGGGAGCTGTTTTTT. The gene calls are TRBV19 and TRBJ2-2, with D perhaps TRBD2 (6 bases). Germline-derived CDR1 and CDR2 are LNHDA and SQIVND (reference sequence). This CDR3 spans 13 amino acids. The V gene lost 6 bases and the J gene lost 6 bases, with 11 bases spanning the gap.

The chain is built from TRBV30 and TRBJ2-7; D ambiguous. From germline, CDR1 is GTSNPN and CDR2 SVGIG (reference sequence). V gave up 2 bases and J gave up 3 bases, with 14 bases separating them. CDR3 length: 14 amino acids. The CDR3 region is CAWSLDTNFYEQYF. CDR3 sequence (DNA): TGTGCCTGGAGTCTCGACACGAATTTCTACGAGCAGTACTTC.

CDR3 protein: CASSLWAADSPLHF. The DNA for the CDR3 is TGTGCCAGCAGCCTGTGGGCGGCGGATTCACCCCTCCACTTT. The chain uses TRBV9 and TRBJ1-6, with D unresolved. CDR3 length: 14 amino acids. CDR1 SGDLS and CDR2 YYNGEE come from the germline V gene. Trimming removed 4 bases at V and 8 bases at J, with 13 bases between.

The genes are TRBV25-1 and TRBJ1-2; D not certain. The CDR3 loop spans 15 amino acids. V gave up 8 bases and J gave up 3 bases, with 19 bases separating them. CDR1 MGHDK and CDR2 SYGVNS come from the germline V gene. As DNA, the CDR3 is TGTGCCAGCTTCTCTAGTTCGAGCCAAGACTATGGCTACACCTTC. As protein: CASFSSSSQDYGYTF.

The rearrangement uses TRBV27 and TRBJ2-3, with 10 bases that match TRBD1. This CDR3 region has 15 residues. The V segment lost 4 bases and the J segment 5 bases; nucleotides outside the gene matches: 6. CDR1 is MNHEY, CDR2 SMNVEV, per germline (reference sequence). The CDR3 spells CASSSWTGGIDTQYF. The CDR3 DNA reads as TGTGCCAGCAGTTCCTGGACAGGGGGAATAGATACGCAGTATTTT.

This clone occurred once. The rearrangement links TRBV7-9 to TRBJ2-5; 10 bases agree with TRBD2. Germline V gene data show CDR1 as SEHNR and CDR2 as FQNEAQ (reference sequence). V gave up 2 bases and J gave up 2 bases; unmatched junction bases: 5. The CDR3 extends over 16 amino acids. CDR3 residues: CASSLRTSGGQETQYF. In DNA form, the CDR3 reads TGTGCCAGCAGCTTAAGGACTAGCGGAGGGCAAGAGACCCAGTACTTC.

The chain recombines TRBV4-3 with TRBJ2-1; 9 bases match TRBD1. V lost 8 bases, J lost 5 bases, and 7 bases stayed unmatched. Germline CDR1 and CDR2: LGHNA and YSLEER. This CDR3 is built from 14 residues. CDR3 DNA sequence: TGCGCCAGCGCTCCGGGACAGGGCCACAATGAGCAGTTCTTC. Amino acids: CASAPGQGHNEQFF.

V and J are TRBV7-8 and TRBJ1-5; D is uncertain. Germline V gene lookup returns CDR1 SGHVS and CDR2 FQNEAQ. This CDR3 contains 14 residues. The ends were cut back, 4 bases at V and 0 bases at J, with 7 bases in the middle. In nucleotides, the CDR3 is TGTGCCAGCAGCTCAACAATTAGCAATCAGCCCCAGCATTTT. Its protein is CASSSTISNQPQHF.

This clone was seen only once. V is TRBV5-6 and J is TRBJ1-5, with D uncertain. The CDR3 sequence is 14 residues long. With 4 bases removed from V and 6 bases from J, the gap between germline ends came to 14 bases. CDR1 and CDR2 from the germline V gene are SGHDT and YYEEEE. This CDR3 reads CASSNYSTGQPQHF. Written as DNA, the CDR3 is TGTGCCAGCAGCAACTACAGTACCGGTCAGCCCCAGCATTTT. Full variable domain (outside the CDR3, taken from reference TRBV5-6 and TRBJ1-5): DAGVTQSPTHLIKTRGQQVTLRCSPKSGHDTVSWYQQALGQGPQFIFQYYEEEERQRGNFPDRFSGHQFPNYSSELNVNALLLGDSALYLCASSNYSTGQPQHFGDGTRLSIL.

With regard to this clone: Distinct nucleotide sequences in the sample also encode this CDR3. The chain has TRBV11-2 and TRBJ2-7, with 7 positions matching TRBD1. Germline-derived CDR1 and CDR2 are SGHAT and FQNNGV. The CDR3 has 13 residues. The J segment lost 4 bases and the V segment lost 3 bases, leaving 3 bases of the junction unmatched. For the CDR3, the DNA is TGTGCCAGCAGCTTGGGGACAGCTTACGAGCAGTACTTC. This gives the protein CASSLGTAYEQYF.

V and J are TRBV21-1 and TRBJ2-1; the table names TRBD1, a call not compared with the DNA. TRBV21-1 is reported as a pseudogene. This CDR3 spans 16 amino acids. The CDR3 here is CASSKRGRAPLKEQFF. The DNA of the CDR3 is TGTGCCAGCAGCAAACGCGGCAGGGCCCCACTTAAGGAGCAGTTCTTC.